This TCR beta chain was profiled in a study of beta chain features in type 1 diabetes. This clone came up a few times. Sorting of CD4+ naive, central memory, regulatory and stem cell-like memory cells was performed via CD45RO/CCR7/CD25/CD127/CD95/CD27. The entirety of the isolated RNA underwent reverse transcription, so expressed TCRB transcripts were sequenced. The method was immunoSEQ multiplex PCR; TCRdb's version includes in-frame clones alone and lacks a portion of them. The data contain fewer than 550,000 clones, about an eighth of them singletons. The CDR3 spans 15 residues. Germline V gene lookup returns CDR1 SEHNR and CDR2 FQNEAQ (reference sequence). V lost 6 bases and J lost 0, with 15 bases in between.

The sequenced sample was naive CD4+ T cells from blood. The rearrangement joins TRBV7-9 to TRBJ2-7; D is unresolved. This TCR came from a woman aged 18-29 years in good health. CDR3 nucleotides: TGTGCCAGCAGTACAACTGCGAGGAGCTCCTACGAGCAGTACTTC. As protein: CASSTTARSSYEQYF.